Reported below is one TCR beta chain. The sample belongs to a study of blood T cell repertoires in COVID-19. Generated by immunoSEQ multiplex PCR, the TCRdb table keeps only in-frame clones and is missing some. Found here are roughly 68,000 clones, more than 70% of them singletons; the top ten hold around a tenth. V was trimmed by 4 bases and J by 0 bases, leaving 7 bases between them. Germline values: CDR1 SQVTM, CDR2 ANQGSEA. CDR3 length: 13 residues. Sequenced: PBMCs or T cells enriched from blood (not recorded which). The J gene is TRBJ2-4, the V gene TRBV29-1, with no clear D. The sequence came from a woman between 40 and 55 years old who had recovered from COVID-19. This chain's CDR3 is CSVVTLAKNIQYF. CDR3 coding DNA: TGCAGCGTTGTTACTCTAGCCAAAAACATTCAGTACTTC.